Detailed here is one T cell receptor (beta chain). The antigen is not known. 13 Jbeta primers and 60 Vbeta primers were used for the PCR. Data came from immunoSEQ multiplex PCR; TCRdb stores just in-frame clones and leaves some out. There are about 170,000 clones in the sample; roughly 80% occur only once, and roughly 5% lies in the top ten. These data come from a study of cytomegalovirus exposure and HLA in healthy donors. Findings of the study overall: High specificity and sensitivity for cytomegalovirus status were reported for the classifier. There were 150 to 200 TCR beta chains listed as cytomegalovirus-associated. Apparent HLA restriction characterized most CMV-associated TCR beta chains in a later analysis.

From germline, CDR1 is SNHLY and CDR2 FYNNEI. V was pared by 4 bases and J by 4 bases, with 11 bases between. This CDR3 has 13 amino acids. The origin of this receptor is a man aged 18 to 30 in good health and CMV-seronegative. The chain combines TRBV2 with TRBJ2-7; weak D call: TRBD1 (5 bases). Sample: PBMCs. The CDR3 protein is CASSATGEYEQYF. The CDR3 DNA reads as TGTGCCAGCAGTGCCACAGGAGAATACGAGCAGTACTTC.